These 22 T cell receptor beta chains were all obtained from the same sample, sequenced in a study of T cell changes during pregnancy in multiple sclerosis (dated by TCRdb to the late 2010s). Library generation was performed with the immunoSEQ multiplex PCR assay. The clones in this table, taken by TCRdb from immuneACCESS, are in-frame only. Not every clone is retained; where verified, under half of the shortfall comes from an unresolved V gene, and the cause of the rest is unknown. The sample contains approximately 90,000 clones, 94% of them found a single time. The biggest ten clones account for around 0.86% of the sample. The sample here was peripheral blood, taken in the third trimester of pregnancy. All receptors come from a female donor with multiple sclerosis, enrolled in a pregnancy study.

The chain recombines TRBV29-1 with TRBJ2-7; no clear D. The CDR3 contains 12 residues. Trimming cost V 0 bases and J 6 bases, with 9 bases left between them. Germline assignment: CDR1 SQVTM and CDR2 ANQGSEA. In nucleotides, the CDR3 is TGCAGCGTTGAAGAGTTGCCGGGCGAGCAGTACTTC. Its protein is CSVEELPGEQYF.

The chain combines TRBV7-9 with TRBJ1-1, with unresolved D. Germline lookup yields CDR1 SEHNR and CDR2 FQNEAQ (reference sequence). The CDR3 is 13 residues long. Trimming left V 1 base short and J 7 bases short, with 10 bases between. CDR3 nucleotides: TGTGCCAGCAGCTTAGTAGGCGGGATTGAAGCTTTCTTT. It specifies CASSLVGGIEAFF. Drawing the rest from reference TRBV7-9 and TRBJ1-1, the complete variable domain is DTGVSQNPRHKITKRGQNVTFRCDPISEHNRLYWYRQTLGQGPEFLTYFQNEAQLEKSRLLSDRFSAERPKGSFSTLEIQRTEQGDSAMYLCASSLVGGIEAFFGQGTRLTVV.

This clone was found once. The DNA of the CDR3 is TGTGCCAGCAGCGTTGGAGGAGATGCCTACGAGCAGTACTTC. Amino acid sequence: CASSVGGDAYEQYF. The V and J genes are TRBV9 and TRBJ2-7; D is perhaps TRBD2 (5 bases). This CDR3 contains 14 residues. Germline assignment: CDR1 SGDLS and CDR2 YYNGEE. The germline V and J ends were trimmed by 2 bases and 2 bases, with 11 bases remaining between them. Based on the CDR3 plus reference TRBV9 and TRBJ2-7, the full variable domain is DSGVTQTPKHLITATGQRVTLRCSPRSGDLSVYWYQQSLDQGLQFLIQYYNGEERAKGNILERFSAQQFPDLHSELNLSSLELGDSALYFCASSVGGDAYEQYFGPGTRLTVT.

This chain links TRBV4-1 with TRBJ1-2; 7 nucleotides line up with TRBD1. V lost 4 bases and J lost 1; bases outside the gene matches: 9. The CDR3 consists of 16 residues. Germline values: CDR1 MGHRA, CDR2 YSYEKL. CDR3 DNA sequence: TGCGCCAGCAGCCCCCAGCCGGGACAGATTAACTATGGCTACACCTTC. Translation: CASSPQPGQINYGYTF.

CDR3 sequence reads: CASSPVPKQGSEKLFF. CDR3 bases: TGCGCCAGCAGCCCCGTCCCTAAACAGGGGAGTGAAAAACTGTTTTTT. The chain joins TRBV4-1 to TRBJ1-4, with TRBD1 identical over 7 bases. This CDR3 has 16 amino acids. The germline V gene has CDR1 MGHRA and CDR2 YSYEKL. Germline trimming cut 4 bases from V and 7 bases from J; bases unmatched to any gene: 12.

The V gene is TRBV19, the J gene TRBJ1-3; D is possibly TRBD1 (6 bases). The CDR3 contains 14 residues. V was trimmed by 8 bases and J by 4 bases, leaving 15 bases between them. Germline CDR1 reads LNHDA; CDR2 reads SQIVND (reference sequence). Here the CDR3 reads CASCTGSGGNTIYF. Here the CDR3 DNA reads TGTGCCAGTTGTACAGGGTCCGGGGGAAACACCATATATTTT.

This clone appeared a single time. J is TRBJ2-7 and V is TRBV6-5, with 7 nucleotides matching TRBD2. There are 14 residues in the CDR3. V shed 7 bases, J shed 0 bases, and the junction held 6 bases outside the gene matches. CDR1 and CDR2 from the germline V gene are MNHEY and SVGAGI. CDR3 in amino acids: CASKSGGSSYEQYF. The CDR3 region has the DNA TGTGCCAGCAAATCGGGAGGCTCCTCCTACGAGCAGTACTTC.

The chain couples TRBV2 to TRBJ2-7, with TRBD2 identical over 8 bases. Trimming cost V 8 bases and J 3 bases; bases outside gene matches: 6. The CDR3 is 13 amino acids. Germline CDR1 and CDR2: SNHLY and FYNNEI. Here the CDR3 DNA reads TGTGCCAGCCGCCCGGGGGGGGACTACGAGCAGTACTTC. As protein: CASRPGGDYEQYF.

The gene calls are TRBV28 and TRBJ2-2; 9 bases are a match to TRBD1. The V and J ends lost 3 bases and 6 bases, in that order; junction bases with no gene match: 11. This CDR3 spans 17 amino acids. Per germline, CDR1 MDHEN and CDR2 SYDVKM. This CDR3 is CASSFSGTGNEAGELFF. CDR3 DNA sequence: TGTGCCAGCAGTTTTTCCGGGACAGGGAATGAAGCCGGGGAGCTGTTTTTT.

The J gene is TRBJ1-2, the V gene TRBV7-9; D remains ambiguous. Trimming removed 1 base from V and 4 bases from J, with 10 bases in between. This CDR3 region has 14 residues. Germline V gene data show CDR1 as SEHNR and CDR2 as FQNEAQ (reference sequence). CDR3 in DNA: TGTGCCAGCAGCTTAGTAGGAGATATCTATGGCTACACCTTC. This encodes CASSLVGDIYGYTF.

The chain recombines TRBV5-1 with TRBJ2-1; 7 nucleotides align to TRBD2. Germline V lookup: CDR1 SGHRS, CDR2 YFSETQ. The ends lost 0 bases at V and 8 bases at J; junction bases unmatched: 11. This CDR3 spans 16 amino acids. This CDR3 is CASSLEGLGSVDEQFF. CDR3 DNA: TGCGCCAGCAGCTTGGAAGGACTAGGGTCGGTCGATGAGCAGTTCTTC.

This clone was found once. The chain uses TRBV7-9 and TRBJ2-7; no reliable D call. V was clipped by 4 bases and J by 2 bases, with 6 bases between them. The CDR3 extends over 12 amino acids. Germline V gives CDR1 SEHNR, CDR2 FQNEAQ (reference sequence). The CDR3 nucleotides read TGTGCCAGCAGCTACCAGGCCTACGAGCAGTACTTC. This translates into CASSYQAYEQYF.

This sequence joins TRBV5-8 and TRBJ1-5; D not certain. The CDR3 consists of 13 residues. The V gene's germline CDR1 is SGHTS and CDR2 YDEGEE. Trimming shortened V by 0 bases and J by 6 bases, and 7 bases separated the two germline ends. The CDR3 is CASSLDRGQPQHF. The CDR3 bases are TGTGCCAGCAGCTTGGATCGGGGTCAGCCCCAGCATTTT.

This chain joins TRBV10-3 and TRBJ2-6; unclear D gene. V was cut by 8 bases and J by 4 bases, with 18 bases left in between. The CDR3 covers 16 residues. Germline V gives CDR1 ENHRY, CDR2 SYGVKD. Here the CDR3 reads CAISGSPADGANVLTF. CDR3 in DNA: TGTGCCATCTCGGGTAGCCCTGCTGACGGGGCCAACGTCCTGACTTTC.

The rearrangement joins TRBV5-1 to TRBJ2-2; 14 bases match TRBD2. This CDR3 is 15 amino acids long. CDR1 and CDR2 from the germline V gene are SGHRS and YFSETQ. The V and J ends lost 4 bases and 7 bases, in that order; junction bases with no gene match: 3. The chain's CDR3 is CASSDGLAGGGELFF. DNA of the CDR3: TGCGCCAGCAGCGATGGACTAGCGGGGGGCGGGGAGCTGTTTTTT.

This chain uses TRBV5-4 with TRBJ2-3, with 7 bases fitting TRBD1. The germline CDR1 and CDR2 sequences are SGHNT and YYREEE (reference sequence). The V and J ends lost 4 bases and 1 base, in that order; junction bases with no gene match: 9. This CDR3 is built from 16 residues. This chain's CDR3 is CASSPDRVQGTDTQYF. The CDR3 DNA is TGTGCCAGCAGCCCAGACAGGGTCCAAGGCACAGATACGCAGTATTTT.

The chain has TRBV4-1 and TRBJ2-2; tentative D call: TRBD1 (6 bases). This CDR3 is built from 15 residues. V shed 2 bases and J shed 5 bases, with 12 bases lying between them. Germline lookup yields CDR1 MGHRA and CDR2 YSYEKL. This CDR3 reads CASSQSGQGTGELFF. CDR3 coding DNA: TGCGCCAGCAGCCAATCGGGACAAGGAACCGGGGAGCTGTTTTTT.

The chain links TRBV12-5 to TRBJ2-7; tentatively, D is TRBD1 (5 bases). Germline loops: CDR1 LGHNT, CDR2 FRNRAP. The CDR3 is 15 residues long. The ends were cut back, 0 bases at V and 2 bases at J, with 11 bases in the middle. The DNA for the CDR3 is TGTGCTAGTGGTTTGGTACAGGAATATACCTACGAGCAGTACTTC. Amino acids: CASGLVQEYTYEQYF.

This sequence joins TRBV5-5 and TRBJ2-2; 15 bases are shared with TRBD2. The germline V gene has CDR1 SGHKS and CDR2 YYEKEE (reference sequence). V dropped 4 bases and J dropped 0; count of bases not matched to a gene: 7. This CDR3 has 19 amino acids. Here the CDR3 reads CASSTGGLAGGPNTGELFF. The CDR3 DNA reads as TGTGCCAGCAGCACCGGGGGACTAGCGGGAGGACCGAACACCGGGGAGCTGTTTTTT. Full variable domain (remainder filled in from reference TRBV5-5 and TRBJ2-2): DAGVTQSPTHLIKTRGQQVTLRCSPISGHKSVSWYQQVLGQGPQFIFQYYEKEERGRGNFPDRFSARQFPNYSSELNVNALLLGDSALYLCASSTGGLAGGPNTGELFFGEGSRLTVL.

The gene calls are TRBV10-3 and TRBJ2-2; a weak D match, TRBD1 (5 bases). The CDR3 has 12 amino acids. Per the germline V gene, CDR1 is ENHRY and CDR2 is SYGVKD. The ends were cut back, 6 bases at V and 4 bases at J, with 6 bases in the middle. The CDR3 DNA is TGTGCCATCAGAGACAGCACCGGGGAGCTGTTTTTT. This sequence encodes CAIRDSTGELFF.

The gene calls are TRBV27 and TRBJ2-7, with TRBD2 as a possible D gene (6 bases). Germline assignment: CDR1 MNHEY and CDR2 SMNVEV (reference sequence). The CDR3 consists of 16 residues. The V end was cut by 0 bases, the J end by 2 bases, with 14 bases between. CDR3 DNA sequence: TGTGCCAGCAGTTTATCGAGCGGGCTACTTACCTACGAGCAGTACTTC. This gives the protein CASSLSSGLLTYEQYF.

This chain joins TRBV9 and TRBJ1-1; 7 bases are a match to TRBD1. The J segment lost 6 bases and the V segment lost 4 bases, leaving 9 bases of the junction unmatched. From germline, CDR1 is SGDLS and CDR2 YYNGEE. The CDR3 loop spans 14 amino acids. The CDR3 coding sequence is TGTGCCAGCAGCCCCCGACAGGGCTACGCTGAAGCTTTCTTT. Amino acids: CASSPRQGYAEAFF.